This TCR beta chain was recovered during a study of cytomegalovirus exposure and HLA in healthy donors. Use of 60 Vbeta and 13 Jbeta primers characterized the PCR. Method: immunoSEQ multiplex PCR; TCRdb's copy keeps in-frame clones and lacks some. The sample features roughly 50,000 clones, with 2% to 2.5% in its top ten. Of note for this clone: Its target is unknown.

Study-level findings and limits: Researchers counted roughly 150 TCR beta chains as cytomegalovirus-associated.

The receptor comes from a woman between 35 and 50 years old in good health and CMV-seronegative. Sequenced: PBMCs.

CDR3 amino acids: CASSPDYRGYTF. CDR3 bases: TGTGCCAGCAGCCCCGACTATCGTGGCTACACCTTC. The rearrangement links TRBV5-5 to TRBJ1-2; the D is unclear. Trimming removed 4 bases from V and 7 bases from J, with 11 bases in between. This CDR3 region has 12 residues. Germline CDR1 reads SGHKS; CDR2 reads YYEKEE (reference sequence).